The rows below give T cell receptor beta chains drawn from one sample of a study of cytomegalovirus exposure and HLA in healthy donors. Profiled with immunoSEQ multiplex PCR; TCRdb holds only in-frame clones, not every one. The sample lists 85,000 to 130,000 clones, roughly 74% occurring once. The sample taken for sequencing was PBMCs. These TCRs come from a man aged 40-49 years in good health and CMV-seronegative. CDR3s include the opening cysteine and the closing phenylalanine or tryptophan. A D gene is named only where the DNA matches it firmly. Expanded clones get a size class; other rows say once, few or many, or leave the size out.

abundance	v_gene	j_gene	d_gene	CDR3aa	CDR3nt
.	TRBV10-1	TRBJ2-1	TRBD2	CASSRGLASVYEQFF	TGCGCCAGCAGTAGAGGACTAGCGTCGGTTTACGAGCAGTTCTTC
.	TRBV18	TRBJ1-2	.	CASSLQGFGNYGYTF	TGTGCCAGCTCACTACAGGGATTTGGTAACTATGGCTACACCTTC
.	TRBV2	TRBJ1-2	TRBD1	CASSEGQAINYGYTF	TGTGCCAGCAGTGAGGGACAGGCTATTAACTATGGCTACACCTTC
.	TRBV10-3	TRBJ2-7	TRBD1	CAIRRDRVNSYEQYF	TGTGCCATCAGGAGGGACAGGGTCAACTCCTACGAGCAGTACTTC
.	TRBV5-1	TRBJ2-7	TRBD1	CASSSSVGQGAYEQYF	TGCGCCAGCAGCTCCTCGGTAGGACAGGGGGCCTACGAGCAGTACTTC
.	TRBV7-8	TRBJ1-2	TRBD1	CASSTRTGNNGYTF	TGTGCCAGCAGCACCCGGACAGGGAATAATGGCTACACCTTC
few	TRBV10-1	TRBJ1-1	.	CASNRGMNTEAFF	TGCGCCAGCAATCGGGGGATGAACACTGAAGCTTTCTTT
.	TRBV2	TRBJ2-7	TRBD2	CASSGLAGTYEQYF	TGTGCCAGCAGCGGACTAGCGGGCACCTACGAGCAGTACTTC
.	TRBV2	TRBJ2-1	TRBD2	CASLMVAGVGEQFF	TGTGCCAGCCTCATGGTAGCGGGGGTCGGTGAGCAGTTCTTC
.	TRBV27	TRBJ2-1	.	CASMEGWVRRRASNEQFF	TGTGCCAGCATGGAGGGGTGGGTAAGGCGGCGGGCAAGCAATGAGCAGTTCTTC
.	TRBV4-1	TRBJ1-1	.	CASSQDAGLEAFF	TGCGCCAGCAGCCAAGATGCCGGACTTGAAGCTTTCTTT
.	TRBV15	TRBJ1-4	TRBD1	CATTSDGTGSPSREKLFF	TGTGCCACCACCTCGGATGGGACAGGGTCCCCCTCGAGAGAAAAACTGTTTTTT
few	TRBV21-1	TRBJ1-6	.	CASSKDCWRGFYNSPLHF	TGTGCCAGCAGCAAAGATTGTTGGAGAGGGTTCTATAATTCACCCCTCCACTTT
.	TRBV2	TRBJ2-6	TRBD1	CASRPGQGRNPGANVLTF	TGTGCCAGCCGACCGGGACAGGGGCGAAACCCTGGGGCCAACGTCCTGACTTTC
.	TRBV6-1	TRBJ2-7	TRBD1	CASRAGTGVSEQYF	TGTGCCAGCAGGGCCGGGACAGGCGTTAGTGAGCAGTACTTC
.	TRBV7-8	TRBJ1-6	.	CASSLEGTRDSPLHF	TGTGCCAGCAGCTTAGAAGGGACAAGAGATTCACCCCTCCACTTT
few	TRBV4-1	TRBJ2-5	TRBD2	CASSQDLLGGYRETQYF	TGCGCCAGCAGCCAAGATCTATTGGGGGGGTACCGAGAGACCCAGTACTTC
.	TRBV5-1	TRBJ1-5	.	CASRTQGNQPQHF	TGCGCCAGTAGGACTCAGGGCAATCAGCCCCAGCATTTT
once	TRBV29-1	TRBJ1-3	.	CSVRGSGNTIYF	TGCAGCGTTAGAGGTTCTGGAAACACCATATATTTT
.	TRBV6-6	TRBJ2-7	.	CASSDAATSTYEQYF	TGTGCCAGCAGCGATGCGGCGACTAGTACCTACGAGCAGTACTTC
few	TRBV6-1	TRBJ1-1	.	CASSEARGYTEAFF	TGTGCCAGCAGTGAAGCCAGAGGGTACACTGAAGCTTTCTTT
.	TRBV19	TRBJ2-2	.	CATRPRDGGVTGELFF	TGTGCCACTCGTCCCCGGGACGGAGGGGTCACCGGGGAGCTGTTTTTT
.	TRBV18	TRBJ2-5	TRBD1	CASSPTGAQETQYF	TGTGCCAGCTCACCGACAGGGGCCCAAGAGACCCAGTACTTC
few	TRBV5-5	TRBJ1-4	.	CASSLEPGGSLEKLFF	TGTGCCAGCAGCTTGGAACCGGGAGGAAGCCTTGAAAAACTGTTTTTT
once	TRBV25-1	TRBJ2-1	.	CASSKAGLREYNEQFF	TGTGCCAGCAGTAAGGCGGGTTTGAGGGAATACAATGAGCAGTTCTTC
.	TRBV9	TRBJ2-1	TRBD2	CASSPRGGQYNEQFF	TGTGCCAGCAGCCCGCGGGGGGGCCAGTACAATGAGCAGTTCTTC
.	TRBV18	TRBJ1-1	TRBD1	CASSPTHGQGARTTEAFF	TGTGCCAGCTCACCAACTCACGGACAGGGGGCAAGGACCACTGAAGCTTTCTTT
.	TRBV5-1	TRBJ2-1	.	CASRVPEPNNEQFF	TGCGCCAGCCGGGTACCGGAGCCGAACAATGAGCAGTTCTTC
once	TRBV9	TRBJ2-5	.	CASRGPGEETQYF	TGTGCCAGCCGGGGCCCAGGGGAGGAGACCCAGTACTTC